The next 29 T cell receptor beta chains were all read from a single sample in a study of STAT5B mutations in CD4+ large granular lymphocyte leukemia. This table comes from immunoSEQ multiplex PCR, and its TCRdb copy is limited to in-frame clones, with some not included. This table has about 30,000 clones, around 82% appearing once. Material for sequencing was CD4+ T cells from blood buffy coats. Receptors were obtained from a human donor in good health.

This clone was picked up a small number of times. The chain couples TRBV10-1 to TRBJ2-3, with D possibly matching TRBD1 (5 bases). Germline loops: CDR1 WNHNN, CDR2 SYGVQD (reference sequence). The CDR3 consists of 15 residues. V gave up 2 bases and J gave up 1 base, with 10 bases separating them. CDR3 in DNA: TGCGCCAGCAGTGAGGGCAGGGATGGCACAGATACGCAGTATTTT. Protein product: CASSEGRDGTDTQYF.

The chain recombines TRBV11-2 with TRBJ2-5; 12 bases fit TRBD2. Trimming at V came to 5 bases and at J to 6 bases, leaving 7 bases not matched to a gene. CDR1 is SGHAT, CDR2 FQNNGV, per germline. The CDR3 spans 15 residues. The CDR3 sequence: CASSIPSGGAKTQYF. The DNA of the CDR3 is TGTGCCAGCAGCATCCCTAGCGGGGGGGCAAAGACCCAGTACTTC.

CDR3 residues: CASSLAVSGLASNEQFF. The CDR3 nucleotides are TGCGCCAGCAGCTTGGCCGTGTCTGGACTAGCGTCCAATGAGCAGTTCTTC. V is TRBV5-1 and J is TRBJ2-1, with 9 bases identical to TRBD2. The CDR3 spans 17 residues. V lost 0 bases and J lost 6; bases outside the gene matches: 10. The germline V gene has CDR1 SGHRS and CDR2 YFSETQ.

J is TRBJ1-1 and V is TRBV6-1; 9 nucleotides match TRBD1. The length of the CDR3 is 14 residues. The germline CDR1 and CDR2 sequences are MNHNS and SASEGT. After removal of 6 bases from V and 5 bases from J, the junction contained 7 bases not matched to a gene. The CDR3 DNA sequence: TGTGCCAGCAGCGAGGACAGGGGAGTAACTGAAGCTTTCTTT. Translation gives CASSEDRGVTEAFF.

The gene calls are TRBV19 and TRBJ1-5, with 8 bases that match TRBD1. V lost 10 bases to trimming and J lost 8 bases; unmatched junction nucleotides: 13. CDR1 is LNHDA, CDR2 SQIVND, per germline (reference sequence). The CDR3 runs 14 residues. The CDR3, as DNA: TGTGCCACCCAGGGGGCCCCTTGGTGGAAGCCCCAGCATTTT. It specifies CATQGAPWWKPQHF. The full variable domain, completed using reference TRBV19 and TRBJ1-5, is DGGITQSPKYLFRKEGQNVTLSCEQNLNHDAMYWYRQDPGQGLRLIYYSQIVNDFQKGDIAEGYSVSREKKESFPLTVTSAQKNPTAFYLCATQGAPWWKPQHFGDGTRLSIL.

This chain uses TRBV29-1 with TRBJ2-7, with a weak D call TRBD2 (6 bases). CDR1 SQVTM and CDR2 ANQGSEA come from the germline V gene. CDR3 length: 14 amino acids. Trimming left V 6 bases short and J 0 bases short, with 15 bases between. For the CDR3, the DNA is TGCAGCGTCAGGAGAGCGGGTTCCTCCTACGAGCAGTACTTC. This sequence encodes CSVRRAGSSYEQYF.

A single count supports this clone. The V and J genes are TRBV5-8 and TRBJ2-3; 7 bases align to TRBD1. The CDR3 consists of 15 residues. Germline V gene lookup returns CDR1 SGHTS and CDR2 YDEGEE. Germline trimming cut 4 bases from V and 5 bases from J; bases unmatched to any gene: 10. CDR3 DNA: TGTGCCAGCAGCACCTGGACAGGCAAGGGAGATACGCAGTATTTT. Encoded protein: CASSTWTGKGDTQYF.

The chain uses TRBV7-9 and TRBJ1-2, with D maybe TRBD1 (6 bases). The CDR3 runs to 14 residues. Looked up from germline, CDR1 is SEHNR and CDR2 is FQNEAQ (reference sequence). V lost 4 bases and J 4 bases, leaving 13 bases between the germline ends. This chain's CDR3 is CASSSEQGTYGYTF. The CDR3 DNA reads TGTGCCAGCAGCTCGGAACAGGGAACCTATGGCTACACCTTC.

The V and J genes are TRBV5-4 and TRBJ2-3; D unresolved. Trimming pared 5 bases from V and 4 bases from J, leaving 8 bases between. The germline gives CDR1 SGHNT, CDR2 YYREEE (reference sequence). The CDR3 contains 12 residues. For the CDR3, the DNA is TGTGCCAGCAGTTCACGTGCAGATACGCAGTATTTT. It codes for CASSSRADTQYF.

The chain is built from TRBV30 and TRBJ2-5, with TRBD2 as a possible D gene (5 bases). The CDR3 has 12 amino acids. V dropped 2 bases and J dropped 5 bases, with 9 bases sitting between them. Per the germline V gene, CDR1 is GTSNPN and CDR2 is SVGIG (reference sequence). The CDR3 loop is CAWSTGSETQYF. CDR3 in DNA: TGTGCCTGGAGTACGGGGTCGGAGACCCAGTACTTC.

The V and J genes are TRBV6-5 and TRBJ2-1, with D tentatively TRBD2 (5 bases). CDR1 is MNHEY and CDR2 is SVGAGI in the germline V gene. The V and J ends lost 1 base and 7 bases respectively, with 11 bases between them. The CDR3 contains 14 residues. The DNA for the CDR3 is TGTGCCAGCAGTTACTGGGCTAGCAATAATGAGCAGTTCTTC. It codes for CASSYWASNNEQFF.

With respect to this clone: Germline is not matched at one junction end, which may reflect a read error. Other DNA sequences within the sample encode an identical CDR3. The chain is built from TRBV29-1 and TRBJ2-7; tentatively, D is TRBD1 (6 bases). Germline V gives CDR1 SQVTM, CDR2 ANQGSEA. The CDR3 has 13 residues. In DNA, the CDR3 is TGTAGCGTTGCCCTCTTGGGGGCGAACGAGCAGTACTTC. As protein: CSVALLGANEQYF.

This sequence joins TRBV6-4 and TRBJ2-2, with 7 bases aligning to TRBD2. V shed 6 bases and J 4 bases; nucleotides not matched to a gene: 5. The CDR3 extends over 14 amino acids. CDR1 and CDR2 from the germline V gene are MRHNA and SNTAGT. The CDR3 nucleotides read TGTGCCAGCAGCCAGACTAGCAGCACCGGGGAGCTGTTTTTT. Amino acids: CASSQTSSTGELFF.

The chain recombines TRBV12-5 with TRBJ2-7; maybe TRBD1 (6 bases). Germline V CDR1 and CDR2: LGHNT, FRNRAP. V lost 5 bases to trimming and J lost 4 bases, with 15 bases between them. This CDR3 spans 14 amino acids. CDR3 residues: CASGPEDSRYEQYF. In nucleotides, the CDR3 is TGTGCTAGTGGTCCCGAGGACAGCCGATACGAGCAGTACTTC.

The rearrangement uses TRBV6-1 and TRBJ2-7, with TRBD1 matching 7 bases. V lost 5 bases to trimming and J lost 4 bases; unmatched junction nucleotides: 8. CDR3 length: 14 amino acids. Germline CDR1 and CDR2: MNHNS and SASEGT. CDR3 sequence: CASSSHRGQYEQYF. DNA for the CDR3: TGTGCCAGCAGTTCCCACAGGGGACAATACGAGCAGTACTTC.

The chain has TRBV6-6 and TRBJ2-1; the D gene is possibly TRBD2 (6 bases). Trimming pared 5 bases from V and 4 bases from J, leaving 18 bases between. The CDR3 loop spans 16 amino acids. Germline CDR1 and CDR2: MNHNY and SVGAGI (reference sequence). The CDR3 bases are TGTGCCAGCAGTCACGGGAGCGCAACGATTTACAATGAGCAGTTCTTC. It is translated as CASSHGSATIYNEQFF.

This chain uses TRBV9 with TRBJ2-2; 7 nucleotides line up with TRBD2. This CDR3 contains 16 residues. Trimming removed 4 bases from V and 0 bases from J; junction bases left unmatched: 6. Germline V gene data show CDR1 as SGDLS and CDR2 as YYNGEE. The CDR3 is CASSLWSGANTGELFF. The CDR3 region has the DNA TGTGCCAGCAGCCTCTGGAGCGGGGCGAACACCGGGGAGCTGTTTTTT.

The CDR3 region has the DNA TGTGCCAGCAGTCACGGGAGCGGGAAGATGCACGAGCAGTACTTC. Translating it yields CASSHGSGKMHEQYF. The chain couples TRBV6-6 to TRBJ2-7, with 7 nucleotides matching TRBD2. The CDR3 totals 15 residues. The J segment lost 5 bases and the V segment lost 5 bases, leaving 12 bases of the junction unmatched. The germline V gene encodes CDR1 MNHNY and CDR2 SVGAGI (reference sequence).

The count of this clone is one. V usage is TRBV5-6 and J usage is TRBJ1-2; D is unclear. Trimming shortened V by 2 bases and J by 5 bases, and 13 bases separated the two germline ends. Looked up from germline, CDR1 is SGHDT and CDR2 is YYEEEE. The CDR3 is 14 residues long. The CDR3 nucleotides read TGTGCCAGCAGCTTCGCTGGGGTAAGGTATGGCTACACCTTC. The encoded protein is CASSFAGVRYGYTF.

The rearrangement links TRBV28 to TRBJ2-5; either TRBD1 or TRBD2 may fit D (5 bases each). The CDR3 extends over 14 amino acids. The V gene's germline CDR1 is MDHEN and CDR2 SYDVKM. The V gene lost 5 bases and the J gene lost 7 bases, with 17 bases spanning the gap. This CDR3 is CASSQPGPAGTQYF. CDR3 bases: TGTGCCAGCAGTCAACCGGGACCGGCGGGGACCCAGTACTTC. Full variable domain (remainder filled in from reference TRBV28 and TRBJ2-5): DVKVTQSSRYLVKRTGEKVFLECVQDMDHENMFWYRQDPGLGLRLIYFSYDVKMKEKGDIPEGYSVSREKKERFSLILESASTNQTSMYLCASSQPGPAGTQYFGPGTRLLVL.

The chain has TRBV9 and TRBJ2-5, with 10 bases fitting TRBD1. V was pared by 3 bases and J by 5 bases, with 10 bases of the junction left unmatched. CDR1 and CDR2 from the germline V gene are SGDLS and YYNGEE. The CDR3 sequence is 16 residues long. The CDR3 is CASSAIDRGLGETQYF. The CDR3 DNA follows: TGTGCCAGCAGCGCGATCGACAGGGGGCTTGGGGAGACCCAGTACTTC.

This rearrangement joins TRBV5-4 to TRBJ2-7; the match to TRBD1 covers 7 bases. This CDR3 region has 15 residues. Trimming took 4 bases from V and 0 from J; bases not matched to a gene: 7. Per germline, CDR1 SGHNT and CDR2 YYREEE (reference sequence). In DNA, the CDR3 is TGTGCCAGCAGCCTGGACAGGTCACCCTCCTACGAGCAGTACTTC. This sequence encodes CASSLDRSPSYEQYF.

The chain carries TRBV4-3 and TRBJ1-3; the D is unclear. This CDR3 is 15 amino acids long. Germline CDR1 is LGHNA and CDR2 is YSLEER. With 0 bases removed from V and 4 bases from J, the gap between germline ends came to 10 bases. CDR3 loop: CASSQENSRGNTIYF. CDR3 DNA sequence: TGCGCCAGCAGCCAAGAAAACTCTCGAGGAAACACCATATATTTT.

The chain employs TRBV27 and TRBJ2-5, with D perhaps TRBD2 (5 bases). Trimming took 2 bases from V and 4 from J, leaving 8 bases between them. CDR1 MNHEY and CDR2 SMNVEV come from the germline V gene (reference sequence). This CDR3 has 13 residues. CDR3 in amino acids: CASSLIEGETQYF. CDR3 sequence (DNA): TGTGCCAGCAGTTTAATAGAGGGAGAGACCCAGTACTTC.

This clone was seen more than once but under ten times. The chain's CDR3 is CASSYSTVHEQYF. CDR3 sequence (DNA): TGTGCCAGCAGTTACTCGACAGTGCACGAGCAGTACTTC. The chain uses TRBV6-5 and TRBJ2-7; D is perhaps TRBD1 (5 bases). This CDR3 has 13 residues. Trimming cost V 0 bases and J 5 bases, with 8 bases left between them. The germline V gene has CDR1 MNHEY and CDR2 SVGAGI.

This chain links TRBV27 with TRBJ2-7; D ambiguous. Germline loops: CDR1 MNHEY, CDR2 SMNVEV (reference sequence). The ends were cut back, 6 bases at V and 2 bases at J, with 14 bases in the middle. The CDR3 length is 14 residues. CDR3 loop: CASSYTPETYEQYF. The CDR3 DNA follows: TGTGCCAGCAGCTATACACCGGAAACCTACGAGCAGTACTTC.

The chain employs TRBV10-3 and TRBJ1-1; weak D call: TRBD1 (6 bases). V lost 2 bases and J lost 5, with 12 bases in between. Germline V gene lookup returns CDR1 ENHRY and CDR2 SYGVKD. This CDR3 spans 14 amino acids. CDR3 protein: CAISEEQGRTEAFF. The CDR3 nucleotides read TGTGCCATCAGTGAGGAACAGGGTAGGACTGAAGCTTTCTTT.

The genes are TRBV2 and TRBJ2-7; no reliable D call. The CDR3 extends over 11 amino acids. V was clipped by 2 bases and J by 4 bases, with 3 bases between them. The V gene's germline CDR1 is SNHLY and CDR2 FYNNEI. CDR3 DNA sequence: TGTGCCAGCAGTGAAAGGTACGAGCAGTACTTC. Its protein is CASSERYEQYF.

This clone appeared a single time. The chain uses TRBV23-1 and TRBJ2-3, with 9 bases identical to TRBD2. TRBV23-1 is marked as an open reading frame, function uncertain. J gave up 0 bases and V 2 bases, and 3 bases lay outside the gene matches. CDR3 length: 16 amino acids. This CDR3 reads CASSQIAGDSTDTQYF. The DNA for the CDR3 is TGCGCCAGCAGTCAAATAGCGGGGGATAGCACAGATACGCAGTATTTT.